This is a list of T cell receptor beta chains from one sample in a study of identifying expanded T cells in peripheral blood. Clones were read by immunoSEQ multiplex PCR, and TCRdb kept only the in-frame ones, dropping some. The table has 50,000 to 70,000 clones, about 87% seen once; the top ten hold under 5%. Sequenced input: blood. These receptors came from a person between 18 and 69 years old in good health. Each CDR3 is given with its conserved first and last residue. D genes are given only for firm matches. A clone size is listed for some rows: how often the clone was seen (once, few, many), or a class if it is expanded.

CDR3 protein	CDR3 DNA	D gene	clone size	V gene	J gene
CASSDSDRGGYTF	TGTGCCAGCAGTGACTCGGACAGGGGTGGCTACACCTTC	TRBD1	.	TRBV6-4	TRBJ1-2
CASSSTGLPFEQYF	TGTGCCAGCAGCTCGACGGGACTACCGTTCGAGCAGTACTTC	TRBD2	.	TRBV9	TRBJ2-7
CASSFGSSEGGYTF	TGTGCCAGCAGCTTCGGGTCATCCGAGGGTGGCTACACCTTC	.	.	TRBV5-6	TRBJ1-2
CASSRTGVTYEQYF	TGTGCCAGCAGCAGGACAGGGGTGACCTACGAGCAGTACTTC	TRBD1	.	TRBV6-6	TRBJ2-7
CASRPPGPNNQPQHF	TGTGCCAGTAGGCCTCCGGGACCAAACAATCAGCCCCAGCATTTT	.	.	TRBV19	TRBJ1-5
CASSLGASYGYTF	TGTGCCAGCAGCTTAGGGGCCAGCTATGGCTACACCTTC	.	.	TRBV7-9	TRBJ1-2
CASSGLNEKLFF	TGTGCCAGCAGTGGACTCAATGAAAAACTGTTTTTT	.	.	TRBV6-1	TRBJ1-4
CASSLVGQGIEQYF	TGTGCCAGCAGCTTAGTGGGACAGGGGATCGAGCAGTACTTC	TRBD1	.	TRBV7-2	TRBJ2-7
CASSSRSGGPYEQYF	TGTGCCAGCAGCTCCCGTAGCGGGGGGCCCTACGAGCAGTACTTC	TRBD2	once	TRBV5-4	TRBJ2-7
CASSLATSGSGANVLTF	TGTGCCAGCAGCTTAGCGACTAGCGGCTCTGGGGCCAACGTCCTGACTTTC	TRBD2	medium-sized	TRBV7-9	TRBJ2-6
CASSGTGYGYTF	TGTGCCAGCAGCGGGACAGGCTATGGCTACACCTTC	TRBD1	.	TRBV9	TRBJ1-2
CSVDGQANYGYTF	TGCAGCGTTGACGGACAGGCTAACTATGGCTACACCTTC	TRBD1	.	TRBV29-1	TRBJ1-2
CASSPGYYEQYF	TGCGCCAGCAGCCCCGGATACTACGAGCAGTACTTC	.	.	TRBV5-1	TRBJ2-7
CASSMMNRNTIYF	TGTGCCAGCAGCATGATGAATCGAAACACCATATATTTT	.	few	TRBV7-9	TRBJ1-3
CASSLESAYEKLFF	TGTGCCAGCAGTTTGGAGAGCGCCTATGAAAAACTGTTTTTT	.	.	TRBV28	TRBJ1-4
CASSLVQGASSPLHF	TGCGCCAGCAGCTTGGTCCAGGGGGCTAGTTCACCCCTCCACTTT	TRBD1	.	TRBV5-1	TRBJ1-6
CASSEVVGFLNTEAFF	TGCGCCAGCAGTGAGGTGGTAGGCTTCTTGAACACTGAAGCTTTCTTT	.	.	TRBV10-1	TRBJ1-1
CASSQSVLDIYSYNEQFF	TGCGCCAGCAGTCAATCGGTCTTGGACATCTACTCCTACAATGAGCAGTTCTTC	.	.	TRBV23-1	TRBJ2-1
CASSEQAKNIQYF	TGTGCCAGCAGTGAACAGGCCAAAAACATTCAGTACTTC	.	.	TRBV6-1	TRBJ2-4
CASSIEPPRTGYLEGYTF	TGTGCCAGTAGTATAGAACCACCAAGGACAGGGTACCTCGAGGGCTACACCTTC	TRBD1	.	TRBV19	TRBJ1-2
CASSSSTGDEETQYF	TGTGCCAGCAGTTCCTCGACAGGGGATGAGGAGACCCAGTACTTC	TRBD1	once	TRBV6-5	TRBJ2-5
CASSTRGGDEKLFF	TGTGCCAGCTCGACCAGGGGAGGAGATGAAAAACTGTTTTTT	.	.	TRBV2	TRBJ1-4
CASSAPVGVELFF	TGTGCCAGCAGCGCCCCTGTAGGCGTGGAGCTGTTTTTT	.	.	TRBV7-2	TRBJ2-2
CASSEEVNYGYTF	TGTGCCAGCAGTGAGGAAGTTAACTATGGCTACACCTTC	.	.	TRBV2	TRBJ1-2
CASSKGTGETQYF	TGTGCCAGCAGCAAAGGGACAGGAGAGACCCAGTACTTC	TRBD1	.	TRBV7-7	TRBJ2-5
CASSWTAGGGTYNEQFF	TGTGCCAGCAGTTGGACGGCAGGGGGAGGGACCTACAATGAGCAGTTCTTC	.	.	TRBV13	TRBJ2-1
CASSMEGSWTDTQYF	TGTGCCAGTAGTATGGAGGGGAGCTGGACAGATACGCAGTATTTT	.	.	TRBV19	TRBJ2-3
CASTSGTVLEKLFF	TGTGCCAGCACTTCCGGGACAGTCCTTGAAAAACTGTTTTTT	TRBD1	.	TRBV28	TRBJ1-4
CSVEGQGREKLFF	TGCAGCGTTGAAGGACAGGGGCGTGAAAAACTGTTTTTT	TRBD1	.	TRBV29-1	TRBJ1-4
CASGQFMNTEAFF	TGTGCCAGCGGACAGTTCATGAACACTGAAGCTTTCTTT	.	once	TRBV6-5	TRBJ1-1
CASSDLGTDNSPLHF	TGTGCCAGCAGTGATCTCGGGACAGATAATTCACCCCTCCACTTT	TRBD1	.	TRBV2	TRBJ1-6
CASTHSTGGLREQYF	TGTGCCAGTACCCATTCAACAGGGGGGTTGAGGGAGCAGTACTTC	TRBD1	.	TRBV27	TRBJ2-7
CASSQQGLEGYTF	TGTGCCAGCAGTCAACAGGGTTTGGAGGGCTACACCTTC	.	.	TRBV2	TRBJ1-2
CASRPNRESPDTQYF	TGTGCCAGCAGGCCCAACCGGGAGTCCCCAGATACGCAGTATTTT	.	.	TRBV11-2	TRBJ2-3
CASSFRTAYNEQFF	TGTGCCAGCAGTTTTAGGACAGCCTACAATGAGCAGTTCTTC	.	.	TRBV27	TRBJ2-1